The present T cell receptor beta chain was sequenced within a study of T cells in Graves' hyperthyroidism and ophthalmopathy (dated by TCRdb to the late 2010s). Background for the entire study: Peripheral blood samples were taken at initial diagnosis, before any treatment was given. TCR V-J signatures able to tell the groups apart were searched for in a discovery cohort of some 97 patients, of whom roughly 42 had Graves' ophthalmopathy and 57 had stable Graves' hyperthyroidism. In addition, the study compared T-cell repertoires in thyroid tissue and in blood from a handful of Graves' hyperthyroidism patients. Following sampling, methimazole starting at 30 mg daily was given to hyperthyroidism patients, and high-dose intravenous methylprednisolone was given to ophthalmopathy patients. For training and testing, the 100 or so patients in the discovery cohort were randomly divided in a 7:3 ratio. TCR Vbeta CDR3 sequencing of approximately 140 peripheral blood samples (approximately 44 ophthalmopathy, 75 hyperthyroidism and some 17 progressor patients) is reported in the paper. Prospective prediction of ophthalmopathy was tested in an independent validation cohort of approximately 19 hyperthyroidism patients and 15 to 17 patients who later progressed to ophthalmopathy.

The TCR beta CDR3 regions were amplified from the RNA transcripts. The first round of RT-PCR for the TCR CDR3 was performed with the HTBI primer set and the Qiagen OneStep RT-PCR kit. A second multiplex PCR round built the libraries, followed by size selection and purification. Libraries were sequenced paired-end with 100 bp reads on an Illumina HiSeq2000. In the source study's methods: Raw data were processed with SOAPnuke, discarding reads with adapters, uncalled bases, mean Phred below 15, or no exact constant-primer or identifier match. COPE v1.2.5 was used to merge the high-quality paired reads, and each unique nucleotide sequence was defined as a clonotype. MiTCR v1.1 was used to align clonotypes to the IMGT TRBV, TRBD and TRBJ reference segments. Only V-J combinations with frequency above 0.0001, covering about 99% of repertoires, were analysed. A TCS score was defined as the ratio of F50 (clonal expansion) to E x V (chaos), with BLOSUM62-based TCRdist applied between CDR3 peptides within each V-J. Welch's t-statistics and random forest reduced fewer than 600 V-J features to roughly 13, which were used in a naive Bayes classifier (R e1071). Through fastp at Q25 and MiXCR, TCRdb rebuilt clones from the public reads, retaining in-frame beta chains. Rows are unified per CDR3 protein, each entry keeping the most common DNA and genes. In this record, the V and J calls reflect TCRdb's handling and not the investigators' own analysis. Present in this sample are under 350,000 distinct CDR3 sequences, roughly a fifth of which were seen just once. The top ten constitute around 45% of the sample.

The CDR3 runs 15 amino acids, cysteine and phenylalanine included. This entry keeps only the CDR3 DNA: 45 bases, framed from base 1. The trim is 2 bases for V and 1 base for J, with a gap of 12 bases between the germline ends. From the germline V gene (reference sequence), CDR1 is GTSNPN and CDR2 is SVGIG. Stable Graves' hyperthyroidism was defined as no progression to ophthalmopathy during 18 months of follow-up. Hyperthyroidism patients were newly diagnosed, with disease duration under 2 months, and aged 18 to 65 years. The study excluded patients with uncontrolled infections, other autoimmune diseases, pregnancy or lactation. Diagnoses were based on clinical symptoms, serum thyroxine and TRAb, thyroid ultrasound and orbital computed tomography. PBMCs were separated from approximately 10 ml of fresh peripheral blood using Ficoll-Paque density gradient centrifugation. Total RNA was extracted using Trizol reagent, and RNA quality was assessed on an Agilent 2100 Bioanalyzer.

This clonotype has a count of ten or more. Its binding antigen is unknown. Per-nucleotide qualities are absent, and no much larger clonotype sits a single base away. Here is what the overall study found, with its caveats: A model built on a 13 V-J signature distinguished ophthalmopathy from stable hyperthyroidism, reaching around 87% sensitivity and about 81% specificity in cross-validation and 80%/75% in testing. During validation, the model predicted progression to ophthalmopathy a median of around 6 months ahead of onset, with around 65% sensitivity and 72.22% specificity. Most expanded thyroid clonotypes (frequency above 0.001) were also detected in blood, suggesting blood repertoires may reflect thyroid immune responses. Sample size was not statistically predetermined, and blinding of investigators to group allocation was not performed.

What was sequenced was blood. This clonotype was obtained from a woman aged 45-60 years with Graves' hyperthyroidism. The rearranged segments are TRBV30 and TRBJ1-5; the D gene identity is not certain. The DNA reads TGTGCCTGGAGTATCGGTGGGTACAGCAATCAGCCCCAGCATTTT. The encoded protein is CAWSIGGYSNQPQHF.